This TCR beta chain was recorded in a study of identical twins. Overall study results and limits: Conclusions rested on cross-sectional statistics rather than following the same donors. Models underestimated how often monozygotic twins shared out-of-frame TCR alpha.

With 7 bases clipped from V and 8 bases from J, the junction kept 7 bases outside the gene matches. This CDR3 has 14 amino acids. This clonotype was observed a few times. The antigen is unknown. In TCRdb, the 5' RACE reads were re-called with MiXCR into one record per CDR3 protein. The sample records some 440,000 distinct CDR3 sequences, approximately 24% being singletons. These same records also appear under a second study, on T cells expressing NK-cell markers.

This chain links TRBV12-3 or TRBV12-4 with TRBJ1-6; 8 nucleotides match TRBD1. The specimen sequenced was CD4+ T cells sorted from blood. The TCR was taken from a woman under 30 in good health. DNA of the CDR3: TGTGCCAGCAATACAGGGGGGATGGATTCACCCCTCCACTTT. This encodes CASNTGGMDSPLHF.